This TCR beta chain originates from a study of T cell changes during pregnancy in multiple sclerosis. TCRdb keeps only in-frame clones here, not all; method: immunoSEQ multiplex PCR. The sample holds about 50,000 clones, approximately 94% seen once. Sequenced here: CD8+ T cells from peripheral blood mononuclear cells, sampled before pregnancy. The receptor was derived from a female donor with multiple sclerosis, enrolled in a pregnancy study.

The CDR3 coding sequence is TGTGCCAGCAGTTTGGGGGCATACAATGAGCAGTTCTTC. It translates to CASSLGAYNEQFF. V gene TRBV27 combines with J gene TRBJ2-1, with D possibly being TRBD1 (6 bases). The CDR3 spans 13 residues. Trimming cost V 3 bases and J 4 bases, with 7 bases left between them. From germline, CDR1 is MNHEY and CDR2 SMNVEV (reference sequence).